This T cell receptor beta chain was retrieved from a study of graft-versus-host responses after intestinal transplantation. For the study at large: Multivisceral, liver-intestinal, or isolated intestinal transplants were received by the recipients. General study results and limits: Peak GvH clone levels in circulation were associated with early post-transplant HvG declines.

With regard to this clone: Antigen unknown.

Some clones are missing from TCRdb's copy, which holds only in-frame ones; the method was immunoSEQ multiplex PCR. The sample carries about 83,000 clones, about 89% recorded once. Trimming pared 5 bases from V and 2 bases from J, leaving 11 bases between. The germline CDR1 and CDR2 sequences are MDHEN and SYDVKM. This CDR3 region has 14 residues. The chain has TRBV28 and TRBJ2-3; D might be TRBD1 (6 bases). Sequenced material: unstimulated CD4+ T cells sorted from spleen or lymph node cells, taken before intestinal transplant. The receptor was derived from a human donor who received an intestinal transplant. CDR3 amino acids: CASSLLGATDTQYF. DNA for the CDR3: TGTGCCAGCAGTCTCTTGGGGGCCACAGATACGCAGTATTTT. Drawing the rest from reference TRBV28 and TRBJ2-3, the complete variable domain is DVKVTQSSRYLVKRTGEKVFLECVQDMDHENMFWYRQDPGLGLRLIYFSYDVKMKEKGDIPEGYSVSREKKERFSLILESASTNQTSMYLCASSLLGATDTQYFGPGTRLTVL.